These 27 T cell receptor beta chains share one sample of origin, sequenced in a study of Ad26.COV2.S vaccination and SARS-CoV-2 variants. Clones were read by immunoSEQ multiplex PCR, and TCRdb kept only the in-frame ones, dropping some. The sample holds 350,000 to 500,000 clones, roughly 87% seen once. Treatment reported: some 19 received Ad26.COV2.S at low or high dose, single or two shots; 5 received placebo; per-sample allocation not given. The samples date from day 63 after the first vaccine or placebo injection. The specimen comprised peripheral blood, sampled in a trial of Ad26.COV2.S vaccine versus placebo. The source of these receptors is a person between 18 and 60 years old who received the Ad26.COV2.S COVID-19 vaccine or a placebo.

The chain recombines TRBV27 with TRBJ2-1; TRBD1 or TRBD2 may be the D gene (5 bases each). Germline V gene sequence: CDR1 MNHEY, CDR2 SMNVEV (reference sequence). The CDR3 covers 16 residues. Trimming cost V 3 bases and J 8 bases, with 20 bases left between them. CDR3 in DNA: TGTGCCAGCAGTTTTCTGGCGGCCCCACGAGGGGATGAGCAGTTCTTC. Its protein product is CASSFLAAPRGDEQFF.

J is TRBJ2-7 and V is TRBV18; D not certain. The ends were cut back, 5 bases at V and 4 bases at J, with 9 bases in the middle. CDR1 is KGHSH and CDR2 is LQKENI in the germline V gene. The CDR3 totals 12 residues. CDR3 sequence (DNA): TGTGCCAGCTCATCTTCTCAGTACGAGCAGTACTTC. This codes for CASSSSQYEQYF. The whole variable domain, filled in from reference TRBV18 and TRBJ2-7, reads NAGVMQNPRHLVRRRGQEARLRCSPMKGHSHVYWYRQLPEEGLKFMVYLQKENIIDESGMPKERFSAEFPKEGPSILRIQQVVRGDSAAYFCASSSSQYEQYFGPGTRLTVT.

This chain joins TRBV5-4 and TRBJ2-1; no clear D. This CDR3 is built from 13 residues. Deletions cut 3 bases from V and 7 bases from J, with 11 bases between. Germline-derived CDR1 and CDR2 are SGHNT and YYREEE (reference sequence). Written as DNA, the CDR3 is TGTGCCAGCAGCTCGGGCGAGGTAAATGAGCAGTTCTTC. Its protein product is CASSSGEVNEQFF.

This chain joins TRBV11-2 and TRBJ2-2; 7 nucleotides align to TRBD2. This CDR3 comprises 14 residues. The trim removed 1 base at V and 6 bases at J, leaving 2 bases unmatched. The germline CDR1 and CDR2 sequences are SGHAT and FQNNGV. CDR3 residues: CASSLAGGSGELFF. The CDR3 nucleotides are TGTGCCAGCAGCTTAGCGGGAGGATCCGGGGAGCTGTTTTTT.

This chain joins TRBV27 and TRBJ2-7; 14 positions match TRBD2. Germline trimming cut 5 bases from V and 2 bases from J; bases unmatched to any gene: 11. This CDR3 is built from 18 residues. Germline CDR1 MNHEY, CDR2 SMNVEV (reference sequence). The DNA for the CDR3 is TGTGCCAGCAGTCGTATAGGGACTAGCGGGAGCGGGGCCTACGAGCAGTACTTC. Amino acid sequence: CASSRIGTSGSGAYEQYF.

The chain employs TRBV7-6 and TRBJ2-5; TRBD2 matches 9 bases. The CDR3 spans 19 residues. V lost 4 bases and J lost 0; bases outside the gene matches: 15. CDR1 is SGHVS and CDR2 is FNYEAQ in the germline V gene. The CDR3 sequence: CASSSPRSGLAGHQETQYF. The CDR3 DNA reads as TGTGCCAGCAGCTCCCCCCGGTCCGGTCTAGCGGGACACCAAGAGACCCAGTACTTC.

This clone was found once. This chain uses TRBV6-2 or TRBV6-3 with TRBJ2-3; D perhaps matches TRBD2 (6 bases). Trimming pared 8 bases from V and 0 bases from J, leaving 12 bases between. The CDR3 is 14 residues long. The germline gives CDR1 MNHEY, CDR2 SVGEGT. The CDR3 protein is CASGRLGSTDTQYF. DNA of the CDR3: TGTGCCAGCGGCCGACTAGGGAGCACAGATACGCAGTATTTT.

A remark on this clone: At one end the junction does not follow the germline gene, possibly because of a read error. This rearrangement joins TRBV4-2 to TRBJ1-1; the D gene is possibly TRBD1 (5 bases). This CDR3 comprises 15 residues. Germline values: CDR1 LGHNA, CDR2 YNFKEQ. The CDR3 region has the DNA TGTGCCACCAGCCAAGAATTGGGGGGGGGTACTGAAGCTTTCTTT. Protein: CATSQELGGGTEAFF.

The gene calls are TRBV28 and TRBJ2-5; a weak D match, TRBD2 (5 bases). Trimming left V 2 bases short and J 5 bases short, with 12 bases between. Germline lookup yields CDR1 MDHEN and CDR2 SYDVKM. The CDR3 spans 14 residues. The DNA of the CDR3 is TGTGCCAGCAGTTTAAGAGGGCCTTTCGAGACCCAGTACTTC. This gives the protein CASSLRGPFETQYF.

CDR3 bases: TGTGCCAGCAGGCCCTGGGGGAGGGATTCACCCCTCCACTTT. Amino acids: CASRPWGRDSPLHF. The chain joins TRBV27 to TRBJ1-6; possible D gene TRBD1, 5 bases. V dropped 6 bases and J dropped 8 bases, with 14 bases sitting between them. Germline V CDR1 and CDR2: MNHEY, SMNVEV (reference sequence). There are 14 residues in the CDR3.

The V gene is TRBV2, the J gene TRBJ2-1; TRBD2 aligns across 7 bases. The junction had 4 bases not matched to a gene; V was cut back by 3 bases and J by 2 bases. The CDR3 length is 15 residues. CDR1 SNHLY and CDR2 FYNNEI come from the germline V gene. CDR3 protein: CASSDVGGAYNEQFF. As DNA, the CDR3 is TGTGCCAGCAGTGATGTGGGAGGGGCCTACAATGAGCAGTTCTTC.

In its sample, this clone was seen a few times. CDR3 residues: CASSNRRNTEAFF. The CDR3 coding sequence is TGTGCCAGCAGTAACAGGAGGAACACTGAAGCTTTCTTT. The J gene is TRBJ1-1, the V gene TRBV2, with D possibly TRBD1 on 5 matching bases. CDR1 is SNHLY and CDR2 is FYNNEI in the germline V gene. CDR3 size: 13 residues. Trimming took off 5 bases at V and 1 base at J, with 8 bases between the two ends.

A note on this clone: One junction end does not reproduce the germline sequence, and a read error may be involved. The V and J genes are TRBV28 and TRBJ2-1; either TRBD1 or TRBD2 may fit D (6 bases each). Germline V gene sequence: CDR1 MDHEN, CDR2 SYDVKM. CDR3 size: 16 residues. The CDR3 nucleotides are TGTGCCAGCAGTTTAGGAGGGGGGTCCGGCTACAGTGAGCAGTTCTTC. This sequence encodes CASSLGGGSGYSEQFF.

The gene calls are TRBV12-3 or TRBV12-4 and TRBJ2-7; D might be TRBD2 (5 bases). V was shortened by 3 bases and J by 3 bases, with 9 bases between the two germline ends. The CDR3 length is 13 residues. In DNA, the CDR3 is TGTGCCAGCAGTTTTGAGGGTTTCTACGAGCAGTACTTC. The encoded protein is CASSFEGFYEQYF.

CDR3 nucleotide sequence: TGCGCCAGCAGCCAAGGAACAAGCTCCTACGAGCAGTACTTC. Translating it yields CASSQGTSSYEQYF. The rearrangement uses TRBV4-1 and TRBJ2-7; D is ambiguous. The CDR3 runs to 14 residues. The germline V gene has CDR1 MGHRA and CDR2 YSYEKL. V gave up 1 base and J gave up 0 bases, with 7 bases separating them.

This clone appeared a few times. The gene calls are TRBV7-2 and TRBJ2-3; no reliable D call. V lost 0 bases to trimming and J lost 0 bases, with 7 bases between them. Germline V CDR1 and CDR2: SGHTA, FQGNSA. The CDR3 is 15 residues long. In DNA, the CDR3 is TGTGCCAGCAGCTTAGCGCCCCACAGCACAGATACGCAGTATTTT. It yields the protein CASSLAPHSTDTQYF.

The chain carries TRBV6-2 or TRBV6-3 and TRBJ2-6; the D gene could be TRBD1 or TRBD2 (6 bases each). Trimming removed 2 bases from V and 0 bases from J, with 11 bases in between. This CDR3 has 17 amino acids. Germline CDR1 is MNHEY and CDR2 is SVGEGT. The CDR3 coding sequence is TGTGCCAGCAGTTACGGGGGGCTGGGCTCTGGGGCCAACGTCCTGACTTTC. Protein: CASSYGGLGSGANVLTF.

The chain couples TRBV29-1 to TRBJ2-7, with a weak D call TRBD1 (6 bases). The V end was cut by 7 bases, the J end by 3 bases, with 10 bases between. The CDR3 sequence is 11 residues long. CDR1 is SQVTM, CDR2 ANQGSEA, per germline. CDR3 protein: CSAPGVYEQYF. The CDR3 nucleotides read TGCAGCGCCCCAGGGGTCTACGAGCAGTACTTC.

CDR3 residues: CASSLMEGTYNEQFF. The CDR3, as DNA: TGTGCCAGCAGTTTAATGGAAGGCACCTACAATGAGCAGTTCTTC. The chain employs TRBV28 and TRBJ2-1; D gene uncertain. The CDR3 spans 15 residues. Looked up from germline, CDR1 is MDHEN and CDR2 is SYDVKM. Trimming pared 2 bases from V and 2 bases from J, leaving 10 bases between.

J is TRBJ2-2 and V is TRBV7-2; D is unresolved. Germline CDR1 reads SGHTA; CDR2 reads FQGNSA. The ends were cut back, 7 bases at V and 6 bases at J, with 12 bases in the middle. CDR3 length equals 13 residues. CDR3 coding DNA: TGTGCCAGCACCCCCCACCAGGCCGGGGAGCTGTTTTTT. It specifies CASTPHQAGELFF.

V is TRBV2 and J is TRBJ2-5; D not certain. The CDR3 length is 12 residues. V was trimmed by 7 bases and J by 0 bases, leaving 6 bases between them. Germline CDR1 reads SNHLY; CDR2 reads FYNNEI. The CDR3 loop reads CASKTDQETQYF. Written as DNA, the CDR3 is TGTGCCAGCAAGACTGACCAAGAGACCCAGTACTTC. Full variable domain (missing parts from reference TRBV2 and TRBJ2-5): EPEVTQTPSHQVTQMGQEVILRCVPISNHLYFYWYRQILGQKVEFLVSFYNNEISEKSEIFDDQFSVERPDGSNFTLKIRSTKLEDSAMYFCASKTDQETQYFGPGTRLLVL.

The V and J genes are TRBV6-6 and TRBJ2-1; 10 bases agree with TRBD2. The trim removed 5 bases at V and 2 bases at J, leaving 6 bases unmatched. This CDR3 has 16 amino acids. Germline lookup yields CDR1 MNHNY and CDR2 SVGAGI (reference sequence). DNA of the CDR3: TGTGCCAGCAGTCGACGGACTAGCGGAGCCTACAATGAGCAGTTCTTC. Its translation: CASSRRTSGAYNEQFF.

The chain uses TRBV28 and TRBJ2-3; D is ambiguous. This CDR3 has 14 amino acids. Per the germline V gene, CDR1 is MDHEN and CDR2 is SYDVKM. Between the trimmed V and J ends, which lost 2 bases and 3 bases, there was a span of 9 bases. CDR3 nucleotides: TGTGCCAGCAGTTTACTTCTACGGACAGATACGCAGTATTTT. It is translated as CASSLLLRTDTQYF.

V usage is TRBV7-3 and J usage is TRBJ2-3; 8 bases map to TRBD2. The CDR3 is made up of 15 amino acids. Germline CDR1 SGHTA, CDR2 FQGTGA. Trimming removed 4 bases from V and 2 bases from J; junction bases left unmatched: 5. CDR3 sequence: CASSSAGGITDTQYF. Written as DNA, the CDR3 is TGTGCCAGCAGCTCTGCGGGAGGTATCACAGATACGCAGTATTTT.

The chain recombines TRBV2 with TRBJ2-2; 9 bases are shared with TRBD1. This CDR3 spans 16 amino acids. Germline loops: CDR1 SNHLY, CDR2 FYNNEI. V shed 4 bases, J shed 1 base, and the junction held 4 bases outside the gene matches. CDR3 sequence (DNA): TGTGCCAGCAGTGCAGACAGGGGGGTGAACACCGGGGAGCTGTTTTTT. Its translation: CASSADRGVNTGELFF.

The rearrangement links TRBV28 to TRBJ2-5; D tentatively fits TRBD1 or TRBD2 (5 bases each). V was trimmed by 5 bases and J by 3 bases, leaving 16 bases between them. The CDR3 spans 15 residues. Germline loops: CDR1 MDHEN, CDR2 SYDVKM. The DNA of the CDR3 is TGTGCCAGCAGTCCCATGGGGGAGATAGAAGAGACCCAGTACTTC. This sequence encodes CASSPMGEIEETQYF.

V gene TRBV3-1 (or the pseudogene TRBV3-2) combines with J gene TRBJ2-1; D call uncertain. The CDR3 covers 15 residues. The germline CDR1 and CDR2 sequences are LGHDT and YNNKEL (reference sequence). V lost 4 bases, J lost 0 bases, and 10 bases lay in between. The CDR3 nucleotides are TGTGCCAGCAGCCTTCGACCCAGCTCCTACAATGAGCAGTTCTTC. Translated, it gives CASSLRPSSYNEQFF.